This T cell receptor (beta chain) appears in the sequencing data of a study of human T cells and chemical hapten exposure. Study at large: Donors were sensitized with 2% DPC on the upper inner arm.

The library tagged individual cDNA molecules with unique molecular identifiers. One entry per CDR3 protein, called by TCRdb with MiXCR from the RACE reads. Of roughly 110,000 distinct CDR3 sequences listed, 9.5% to 15% are singletons. General study results and limits: Expanded TCR counts at PT1 were positively correlated with the patch test score.

The time point denotes: pre-sensitization, week 0. This sample's treatment: therapeutic diphenylcyclopropenone sensitization with weekly scalp DPC. Unfractionated whole blood yielded the extracted total RNA. Details on this clonotype: Its antigen remains unidentified.

Germline V CDR1 and CDR2: KGHDR, SFDVKD. CDR3 length equals 14 residues. V dropped 9 bases and J dropped 5; count of bases not matched to a gene: 6. The TCR was taken from a woman in her forties or fifties with alopecia areata. Some clones in this sample may be carry-over from other donors' samples. This sequence joins TRBV24-1 and TRBJ2-1; 10 nucleotides match TRBD1. This specimen consisted of whole blood, obtained in connection with sensitization to the hapten diphenylcyclopropenone (DPC). The CDR3 loop is CATSGQGGHNEQFF. The DNA of the CDR3 is TGTGCCACCTCCGGACAGGGGGGCCACAATGAGCAGTTCTTC.